The 19 T cell receptor beta chains below were found in one sample sequenced in a study of CD8 T cells in ankylosing spondylitis (TCRdb year 2017). Library creation used 5' RACE. Sequencing took place on an Illumina HiSeq 2500. TCRdb trimmed public reads at Q25 via fastp, called clones via MiXCR and kept in-frame beta chains. Each entry merges the rows of one CDR3 protein and shows their most common DNA and genes. In this sample the table shows nearly 250,000 distinct CDR3 sequences, roughly 32% of which occur a single time. Around 4.2% of the sample is in the top ten clones. Sequencing input: blood, either unsorted or a sorted T cell fraction (not recorded which). These receptors were taken from a male donor with ankylosing spondylitis or in good health (not recorded which).

This clonotype was observed a handful of times. The rearrangement uses TRBV29-1 and TRBJ2-2; tentatively, D is TRBD2 (5 bases). Trimming shortened V by 4 bases and J by 5 bases, and 5 bases separated the two germline ends. CDR1 and CDR2 from the germline V gene are SQVTM and ANQGSEA. This CDR3 region has 11 residues. The CDR3 spells CSVGGTGELFF. The CDR3 region has the DNA TGCAGCGTTGGAGGGACCGGGGAGCTGTTTTTT.

This clonotype was picked up a small number of times. The chain has TRBV12-3 or TRBV12-4 and TRBJ2-3, with a possible D match to TRBD2 (6 bases). V was shortened by 1 base and J by 4 bases, with 12 bases between the two germline ends. The CDR3 consists of 15 residues. DNA of the CDR3: TGTGCCAGCAGTTTAGAGGGAGGCTCAGCAGATACGCAGTATTTT. It is translated as CASSLEGGSADTQYF.

This clonotype was found many times. This chain links TRBV20-1 with TRBJ2-2; unclear D gene. This CDR3 is 11 amino acids long. The germline CDR1 and CDR2 sequences are DFQATT and SNEGSKA (reference sequence). With 4 bases removed from V and 6 bases from J, the gap between germline ends came to 6 bases. The CDR3 nucleotides read TGCAGTGCTAACGATGCCGGGGAGCTGTTTTTT. It is translated as CSANDAGELFF.

This clonotype came up a few times. The chain employs TRBV7-9 and TRBJ2-2; TRBD1 aligns across 7 bases. Germline CDR1 and CDR2: SEHNR and FQNEAQ (reference sequence). V lost 5 bases to trimming and J lost 7 bases; unmatched junction nucleotides: 4. The CDR3 is 13 residues long. CDR3 nucleotides: TGTGCCAGCAGCGGACAGGCTGTCGGGGAGCTGTTTTTT. It is translated as CASSGQAVGELFF.

This chain connects TRBV29-1 to TRBJ2-2; no firm D call. The CDR3 covers 12 residues. From germline, CDR1 is SQVTM and CDR2 ANQGSEA. Trimming left V 5 bases short and J 4 bases short, with 8 bases between. The DNA for the CDR3 is TGCAGCGTTCGATGGGGCACCGGGGAGCTGTTTTTT. It translates to CSVRWGTGELFF.

The V call is TRBV20-1, the J call TRBJ2-7; 14 bases are a match to TRBD2. The CDR3 has 14 residues. Looked up from germline, CDR1 is DFQATT and CDR2 is SNEGSKA (reference sequence). Germline trimming cut 6 bases from V and 3 bases from J; bases unmatched to any gene: 4. The CDR3 coding sequence is TGCAGTGCCCCGGGACTAGCGGGGGACTACGAGCAGTACTTC. Translation: CSAPGLAGDYEQYF.

The chain employs TRBV9 and TRBJ1-5, with TRBD1 identical over 11 bases. Germline CDR1 is SGDLS and CDR2 is YYNGEE. This CDR3 is 15 amino acids long. J was trimmed by 6 bases and V by 3 bases; bases with no gene match: 5. The CDR3 loop is CASSAGQGVSQPQHF. CDR3 DNA sequence: TGTGCCAGCAGCGCGGGACAGGGGGTGTCTCAGCCCCAGCATTTT.

This clonotype was picked up a small number of times. The chain links TRBV20-1 to TRBJ1-5; D is unresolved. Germline V gene data show CDR1 as DFQATT and CDR2 as SNEGSKA (reference sequence). CDR3 length: 15 amino acids. The ends were cut back, 0 bases at V and 0 bases at J, with 9 bases in the middle. The CDR3 nucleotides read TGCAGTGCTAGAGATCTAAGGGATAGCAATCAGCCCCAGCATTTT. Its translation: CSARDLRDSNQPQHF.

Only a few counts were recorded for this clonotype. V usage is TRBV7-8 and J usage is TRBJ1-1; the D is unclear. Per germline, CDR1 SGHVS and CDR2 FQNEAQ. The CDR3 sequence is 11 residues long. Trimming stripped 5 bases from V and 10 bases from J, with 11 bases between. This chain's CDR3 is CASSLTLRAFF. The CDR3 DNA reads as TGTGCCAGCAGCCTAACCCTGAGAGCTTTCTTT.

This clonotype was recorded once. The chain combines TRBV20-1 with TRBJ2-3; 11 bases match TRBD2. The CDR3 is 16 residues long. J was trimmed by 2 bases and V by 6 bases; bases with no gene match: 10. Germline V gene data show CDR1 as DFQATT and CDR2 as SNEGSKA (reference sequence). The CDR3 loop reads CSAARRLAGYTDTQYF. The DNA for the CDR3 is TGCAGTGCCGCACGTCGACTAGCGGGGTACACAGATACGCAGTATTTT.

The chain recombines TRBV20-1 with TRBJ2-1, with 10 bases aligning to TRBD2. Germline V CDR1 and CDR2: DFQATT, SNEGSKA (reference sequence). With V trimmed by 6 bases and J by 6 bases, 8 bases remained unmatched. This CDR3 is 14 amino acids long. The CDR3 is CSALSGGAANEQFF. As DNA, the CDR3 is TGCAGTGCCCTAAGCGGGGGGGCCGCCAATGAGCAGTTCTTC.

V gene TRBV20-1 combines with J gene TRBJ2-7; 8 positions match TRBD2. Germline CDR1 and CDR2: DFQATT and SNEGSKA (reference sequence). Trimming at V came to 3 bases and at J to 2 bases, leaving 3 bases not matched to a gene. This CDR3 is 13 amino acids long. The CDR3, as DNA: TGCAGTGCTAGTAGCGGGGTTCCCTACGAGCAGTACTTC. The encoded protein is CSASSGVPYEQYF.

The rearrangement joins TRBV10-3 to TRBJ1-1, with D unclear. The CDR3 extends over 11 amino acids. The germline CDR1 and CDR2 sequences are ENHRY and SYGVKD. Trimming took 3 bases from V and 8 from J, leaving 7 bases between them. CDR3 region: CAISDAGEAFF. CDR3 bases: TGTGCCATCAGTGATGCGGGGGAAGCTTTCTTT.

In its sample, this clonotype was seen a few times. The CDR3 DNA reads as TGCAGTGCTGAAACGGGGGGGGAGACCCAGTACTTC. The encoded protein is CSAETGGETQYF. The rearrangement links TRBV20-1 to TRBJ2-5; 8 nucleotides line up with TRBD2. Unmatched junction bases numbered 4, after V lost 5 bases and J lost 5 bases. The germline gives CDR1 DFQATT, CDR2 SNEGSKA (reference sequence). The CDR3 has 12 residues.

This clonotype was seen more than once but under ten times. The chain employs TRBV5-1 and TRBJ1-1; D is unresolved. V was pared by 4 bases and J by 5 bases, with 12 bases between. The CDR3 totals 13 residues. Germline CDR1 and CDR2: SGHRS and YFSETQ. The CDR3 DNA sequence: TGCGCCAGCAGCGCGACGGACCAAACTGAAGCTTTCTTT. As protein: CASSATDQTEAFF.

The J gene is TRBJ2-1, the V gene TRBV15; 7 positions agree with TRBD2. CDR1 and CDR2 from the germline V gene are LNHNV and YYDKDF (reference sequence). CDR3 length: 13 residues. The V and J ends lost 9 bases and 0 bases, in that order; junction bases with no gene match: 2. The CDR3 DNA follows: TGTGCCACACGGACTAGCTCCTACAATGAGCAGTTCTTC. This encodes CATRTSSYNEQFF.

There are a few counts of this clonotype. The V call is TRBV10-3, the J call TRBJ2-3; D is possibly TRBD2 (6 bases). The ends were cut back, 6 bases at V and 4 bases at J, with 11 bases in the middle. The CDR3 consists of 13 residues. Per the germline V gene, CDR1 is ENHRY and CDR2 is SYGVKD. In nucleotides, the CDR3 is TGTGCCATCAGCTTGGAGGGTGCAGATACGCAGTATTTT. Residues: CAISLEGADTQYF.

The sample holds a few counts of this clonotype. The rearrangement uses TRBV28 and TRBJ2-1; 7 nucleotides align to TRBD1. After removal of 10 bases from V and 6 bases from J, the junction contained 9 bases not matched to a gene. The CDR3 runs to 13 residues. Germline V gene sequence: CDR1 MDHEN, CDR2 SYDVKM. The CDR3 bases are TGTGCCATCCCCGGGACAGCAATCAATGAGCAGTTCTTC. This translates into CAIPGTAINEQFF.

This clonotype has a handful of counts. The chain employs TRBV18 and TRBJ2-7; 9 bases line up with TRBD1. CDR1 and CDR2 from the germline V gene are KGHSH and LQKENI. V was clipped by 4 bases and J by 3 bases; unmatched bases: 1. The CDR3 length is 13 residues. CDR3 in amino acids: CASSRDRVYEQYF. The DNA of the CDR3 is TGTGCCAGCTCACGGGACAGGGTCTACGAGCAGTACTTC. The full variable domain, with the rest looked up from reference TRBV18 and TRBJ2-7, is NAGVMQNPRHLVRRRGQEARLRCSPMKGHSHVYWYRQLPEEGLKFMVYLQKENIIDESGMPKERFSAEFPKEGPSILRIQQVVRGDSAAYFCASSRDRVYEQYFGPGTRLTVT.